One T cell receptor (beta chain) is described in this entry. Naive-designated CD8 cells lacked CD45RO, were positively enriched for CCR7, and omitted terminally differentiated effector memory CD45RA+ cells. This record comes from a study of shared clonotypes between healthy human individuals. Study background: Researchers assigned three CD4 naive, three CD4 memory, two CD8 naive and one CD8 memory plate to each donor.

Repertoires were generated with immunoSEQ multiplex PCR, while TCRdb's copy carries only in-frame clones and drops some. The table includes nearly 2 million clones, roughly 94% detected once. CDR3 length: 15 residues. The germline V and J ends were trimmed by 3 bases and 2 bases, with 12 bases remaining between them. The germline V gene has CDR1 WNHNN and CDR2 SYGVQD (reference sequence). This clonotype was sampled from a man aged 18 to 30 in good health. This chain connects TRBV10-1 to TRBJ2-3, with D possibly matching TRBD1 (6 bases). The sequencing sample was made of naive CD8+ T cells sorted from blood. CDR3 nucleotide sequence: TGCGCCAGCAGTGAACCCAGGGACAACACAGATACGCAGTATTTT. It specifies CASSEPRDNTDTQYF.